The sample holds a few counts of the clone carrying this T cell receptor (beta chain). Germline V gene sequence: CDR1 SGDLS, CDR2 YYNGEE. Trimming shortened V by 3 bases and J by 0 bases, and 9 bases separated the two germline ends. This CDR3 has 14 residues. These data are taken from a study of spatial heterogeneity in lung cancer. Study information: Detection of beta-chain sequences consistently exceeded that of alpha-chain sequences.

A unique molecular identifier was attached to every TCR cDNA molecule. TCRdb re-derived calls from the 5' RACE reads in MiXCR, one entry per CDR3 protein. The sample yields 70,000 to 90,000 distinct CDR3 sequences, 13% seen once. The time point: sample taken at primary tumor resection. Tumor, nontumor lung or frozen PBMC supplied whole RNA that was sequenced unsorted. Samples came from 60 to 75 TRACERx patients with untreated early-stage lung cancer. The receptor's source is a male donor with early-stage non-small cell lung cancer. The rearrangement links TRBV9 to TRBJ1-1; D is undetermined. The specimen comprised PBMCs, sampled at surgery. CDR3 DNA sequence: TGTGCCAGCAGCGAGGATGGAGTGAACACTGAAGCTTTCTTT. Protein sequence: CASSEDGVNTEAFF.